The 30 T cell receptor beta chains listed next were all sequenced from one sample in a study of blood T cell repertoires in COVID-19. The method was immunoSEQ multiplex PCR; TCRdb's version includes in-frame clones alone and lacks a portion of them. The sample includes a few hundred thousand clones, nearly 90% seen only once; the top ten take around 4.4%. The sequenced material came from PBMCs or T cells enriched from blood (not recorded which). Receptor source: a young woman with acute COVID-19.

The V and J genes are TRBV6-2 or TRBV6-3 and TRBJ1-1; D is possibly TRBD1 (6 bases). This CDR3 contains 13 residues. V dropped 5 bases and J dropped 6 bases, with 13 bases sitting between them. CDR1 is MNHEY, CDR2 SVGEGT, per germline. In DNA, the CDR3 is TGTGCCAGCAGTGACCCAGGGGCCGCTGAAGCTTTCTTT. Translation: CASSDPGAAEAFF.

V gene TRBV6-6 combines with J gene TRBJ1-1; D possibly corresponds to TRBD1 (5 bases). The CDR3 length is 14 residues. V was clipped by 3 bases and J by 7 bases, with 15 bases between them. Germline assignment: CDR1 MNHNY and CDR2 SVGAGI (reference sequence). The chain's CDR3 is CASSYGSPRGEAFF. The CDR3 DNA follows: TGTGCCAGCAGTTATGGCTCGCCTAGGGGTGAAGCTTTCTTT.

This clone turned up a few times. Other DNA sequences in this specimen translate into the identical CDR3. This chain joins TRBV10-3 and TRBJ1-2; 9 bases line up with TRBD1. The V segment lost 9 bases and the J segment 6 bases; nucleotides outside the gene matches: 2. The CDR3 is made up of 11 amino acids. Per germline, CDR1 ENHRY and CDR2 SYGVKD. This chain's CDR3 is CAITGGDGYTF. The CDR3 DNA follows: TGTGCCATAACAGGGGGCGATGGCTACACCTTC.

The chain carries TRBV4-2 and TRBJ1-2; 7 positions match TRBD1. Germline CDR1 reads LGHNA; CDR2 reads YNFKEQ. This CDR3 has 17 residues. Germline trimming cut 0 bases from V and 7 bases from J; bases unmatched to any gene: 14. Here the CDR3 DNA reads TGTGCCAGCAGCCAAGAATTTATAGCAGGGGGTGCTTTTGGCTACACCTTC. Translation: CASSQEFIAGGAFGYTF.

This clone was picked up one time. The CDR3 region is CASSPGLAGGWQETQYF. CDR3 DNA sequence: TGCGCCAGCAGCCCCGGACTAGCGGGAGGGTGGCAAGAGACCCAGTACTTC. The chain links TRBV5-1 to TRBJ2-5; TRBD2 matches 15 bases. CDR1 is SGHRS and CDR2 is YFSETQ in the germline V gene. Trimming took 4 bases from V and 2 from J; bases not matched to a gene: 6. The CDR3 covers 17 residues. Variable domain in full (rest from reference TRBV5-1 and TRBJ2-5): KAGVTQTPRYLIKTRGQQVTLSCSPISGHRSVSWYQQTPGQGLQFLFEYFSETQRNKGNFPGRFSGRQFSNSRSEMNVSTLELGDSALYLCASSPGLAGGWQETQYFGPGTRLLVL.

J is TRBJ1-3 and V is TRBV11-3; D ambiguous. Trimming cost V 6 bases and J 0 bases, with 15 bases left between them. The CDR3 runs 16 residues. CDR1 and CDR2 (germline): SGHNT, YENEEA. CDR3 in amino acids: CASSISGAFSGNTIYF. CDR3 sequence (DNA): TGTGCCAGCAGTATATCAGGCGCTTTCTCTGGAAACACCATATATTTT. Combining the CDR3 with reference TRBV11-3 and TRBJ1-3 gives the whole variable domain EAGVVQSPRYKIIEKKQPVAFWCNPISGHNTLYWYLQNLGQGPELLIRYENEEAVDDSQLPKDRFSAERLKGVDSTLKIQPAELGDSAVYLCASSISGAFSGNTIYFGEGSWLTVV.

J is TRBJ1-5 and V is TRBV30, with 9 bases matching TRBD1. Trimming removed 3 bases from V and 5 bases from J; junction bases left unmatched: 5. Per germline, CDR1 GTSNPN and CDR2 SVGIG (reference sequence). CDR3 length equals 14 residues. CDR3 sequence reads: CAWRNRQGDQPQHF. The DNA for the CDR3 is TGTGCCTGGAGGAATAGACAGGGGGATCAGCCCCAGCATTTT.

The chain combines TRBV5-1 with TRBJ2-1; 13 bases line up with TRBD2. The CDR3 contains 15 residues. From germline, CDR1 is SGHRS and CDR2 YFSETQ. The J segment lost 6 bases and the V segment lost 4 bases, leaving 4 bases of the junction unmatched. The CDR3 here is CASSPGLAGLNEQFF. The DNA for the CDR3 is TGCGCCAGCAGCCCGGGACTAGCGGGGCTCAATGAGCAGTTCTTC.

This clone came up once. V usage is TRBV14 and J usage is TRBJ1-1; 9 nucleotides agree with TRBD1. Per the germline V gene, CDR1 is SGHDN and CDR2 is FVKESK. Losses at the gene ends were 8 bases for V and 2 bases for J; bases not matched to a gene: 3. The CDR3 contains 13 residues. For the CDR3, the DNA is TGTGCCAGCCAGGGACAGGGTAACACTGAAGCTTTCTTT. It is translated as CASQGQGNTEAFF.

J is TRBJ1-1 and V is TRBV11-2, with TRBD1 identical over 10 bases. This CDR3 spans 17 amino acids. The germline V gene encodes CDR1 SGHAT and CDR2 FQNNGV. Losses at the gene ends were 5 bases for V and 3 bases for J; bases not matched to a gene: 12. The CDR3 here is CASSDPTSDRGHTEAFF. The CDR3 DNA is TGTGCCAGCAGCGACCCAACCTCTGACAGGGGGCACACTGAAGCTTTCTTT.

The V call is TRBV10-3, the J call TRBJ1-1, with 9 bases lining up with TRBD1. Germline-derived CDR1 and CDR2 are ENHRY and SYGVKD. Losses at the gene ends were 6 bases for V and 1 base for J; bases not matched to a gene: 9. This CDR3 has 16 amino acids. For the CDR3, the DNA is TGTGCCATCAGGCCCGGGACAGGGCTTCGGAACACTGAAGCTTTCTTT. Translating gives CAIRPGTGLRNTEAFF.

This clone was seen once. V usage is TRBV28 and J usage is TRBJ2-6; TRBD1 matches 8 bases. Germline CDR1 is MDHEN and CDR2 is SYDVKM. The CDR3 consists of 18 residues. V shed 5 bases and J 0 bases; nucleotides not matched to a gene: 9. The CDR3 region has the DNA TGTGCCAGCAGTACACCGGGACAGGCTAGCTCTGGGGCCAACGTCCTGACTTTC. It yields the protein CASSTPGQASSGANVLTF.

The rearrangement links TRBV5-1 to TRBJ1-2, with 8 positions matching TRBD1. CDR1 is SGHRS, CDR2 YFSETQ, per germline. The CDR3 has 14 residues. J was trimmed by 5 bases and V by 8 bases; bases with no gene match: 11. CDR3 sequence reads: CARVPGQEIYGYTF. The CDR3 DNA reads as TGCGCCAGGGTCCCGGGACAGGAGATATATGGCTACACCTTC.

The chain links TRBV29-1 to TRBJ1-5; 7 positions match TRBD1. Unmatched junction bases numbered 8, after V lost 7 bases and J lost 5 bases. Per germline, CDR1 SQVTM and CDR2 ANQGSEA. This CDR3 has 13 amino acids. CDR3 region: CSAATGVDQPQHF. As DNA, the CDR3 is TGCAGCGCCGCAACAGGGGTAGATCAGCCCCAGCATTTT.

This chain links TRBV7-9 with TRBJ1-4; 7 bases map to TRBD1. The germline CDR1 and CDR2 sequences are SEHNR and FQNEAQ (reference sequence). The trim removed 5 bases at V and 3 bases at J, leaving 6 bases unmatched. The CDR3 loop spans 15 amino acids. CDR3: CASSPGTVSNEKLFF. The DNA for the CDR3 is TGTGCCAGCAGCCCAGGGACAGTCTCTAATGAAAAACTGTTTTTT.

The CDR3 sequence: CASSFVRGSYNEQFF. The DNA for the CDR3 is TGTGCCAGCAGCTTCGTCAGGGGGTCCTACAATGAGCAGTTCTTC. The chain is built from TRBV11-2 and TRBJ2-1; 7 bases align to TRBD1. Germline V gene sequence: CDR1 SGHAT, CDR2 FQNNGV. The CDR3 has 15 amino acids. V lost 3 bases, J lost 1 base, and 3 bases stayed unmatched.

Comment on this clone: This specimen includes other DNA sequences encoding the same CDR3. The chain recombines TRBV7-9 with TRBJ2-3, with TRBD1 as a possible D gene (5 bases). The CDR3 loop spans 13 amino acids. Germline V CDR1 and CDR2: SEHNR, FQNEAQ (reference sequence). Trimming pared 5 bases from V and 6 bases from J, leaving 12 bases between. The chain's CDR3 is CASSPRGPDTQYF. CDR3 bases: TGTGCCAGCAGCCCAAGGGGTCCCGATACGCAGTATTTT. The full variable domain, completed using reference TRBV7-9 and TRBJ2-3, is DTGVSQNPRHKITKRGQNVTFRCDPISEHNRLYWYRQTLGQGPEFLTYFQNEAQLEKSRLLSDRFSAERPKGSFSTLEIQRTEQGDSAMYLCASSPRGPDTQYFGPGTRLTVL.

This chain uses TRBV3-1 (or the pseudogene TRBV3-2) with TRBJ1-2; D remains unclear. This CDR3 has 14 amino acids. V shed 1 base and J shed 4 bases, with 10 bases lying between them. Germline-derived CDR1 and CDR2 are LGHDT and YNNKEL (reference sequence). CDR3 region: CASSQARRAYGYTF. As DNA, the CDR3 is TGTGCCAGCAGCCAAGCAAGGAGGGCCTATGGCTACACCTTC.

V usage is TRBV15 and J usage is TRBJ2-5; D remains unclear. Germline CDR1 and CDR2: LNHNV and YYDKDF (reference sequence). The V gene lost 3 bases and the J gene lost 4 bases, with 9 bases spanning the gap. This CDR3 is 13 amino acids long. The CDR3 DNA follows: TGTGCCACCAGCAGGATAAAGAGAGAGACCCAGTACTTC. It is translated as CATSRIKRETQYF.

The chain carries TRBV4-1 and TRBJ1-2; perhaps TRBD1 as D (5 bases). The CDR3 has 16 amino acids. V lost 0 bases to trimming and J lost 5 bases, with 16 bases between them. The V gene's germline CDR1 is MGHRA and CDR2 YSYEKL. CDR3 sequence reads: CASSQDESGGSYGYTF. The CDR3 DNA reads as TGCGCCAGCAGCCAAGATGAATCCGGGGGATCTTATGGCTACACCTTC.

Only a few counts were recorded for this clone. DNA for the CDR3: TGCAGTGCTAGTGACCCCCGGGACAGTAACACTGAAGCTTTCTTT. Amino acids: CSASDPRDSNTEAFF. The chain employs TRBV20-1 and TRBJ1-1, with 7 bases lining up with TRBD1. The CDR3 covers 15 residues. Germline V CDR1 and CDR2: DFQATT, SNEGSKA (reference sequence). V gave up 3 bases and J gave up 2 bases; unmatched junction bases: 9.

This clone was observed once. The chain is built from TRBV2 and TRBJ1-5, with 7 bases that match TRBD1. The CDR3 sequence is 15 residues long. Germline-derived CDR1 and CDR2 are SNHLY and FYNNEI. V was pared by 1 base and J by 0 bases, with 0 bases of the junction left unmatched. The CDR3 DNA is TGTGCCAGCAGTGAAGGGACAGGTAGCAATCAGCCCCAGCATTTT. Translation: CASSEGTGSNQPQHF.

The sample holds one count of this clone. This chain links TRBV5-1 with TRBJ2-7; D is ambiguous. The CDR3 spans 15 residues. V was clipped by 0 bases and J by 2 bases, with 12 bases between them. Germline CDR1 is SGHRS and CDR2 is YFSETQ. CDR3 residues: CASSLDLGATYEQYF. The CDR3 region has the DNA TGCGCCAGCAGCTTGGATCTCGGAGCAACCTACGAGCAGTACTTC.

The chain joins TRBV6-5 to TRBJ1-2, with unresolved D. The CDR3 has 13 residues. V lost 2 bases and J lost 6, with 10 bases in between. Germline V lookup: CDR1 MNHEY, CDR2 SVGAGI. CDR3 loop: CASSYDEEDGYTF. CDR3 coding DNA: TGTGCCAGCAGTTACGATGAAGAGGATGGCTACACCTTC.

The J gene is TRBJ2-7, the V gene TRBV27, with a possible D match to TRBD1 (6 bases). V shed 6 bases and J shed 6 bases, with 27 bases lying between them. In germline, CDR1 is MNHEY, CDR2 SMNVEV (reference sequence). The CDR3 extends over 17 amino acids. The chain's CDR3 is CASSFIQGASLMSEQYF. CDR3 sequence (DNA): TGTGCCAGCAGCTTTATACAGGGCGCCAGCCTCATGTCCGAGCAGTACTTC.

DNA for the CDR3: TGTGCCAGCAACAATAAGGGGGCCGGAGAAGCTTTCTTT. Amino acid sequence: CASNNKGAGEAFF. The gene calls are TRBV7-9 and TRBJ1-1, with TRBD1 matching 7 bases. This CDR3 contains 13 residues. Trimming took 7 bases from V and 8 from J; bases not matched to a gene: 10. The germline V gene has CDR1 SEHNR and CDR2 FQNEAQ (reference sequence). The variable domain in full, completed from reference TRBV7-9 and TRBJ1-1, reads DTGVSQNPRHKITKRGQNVTFRCDPISEHNRLYWYRQTLGQGPEFLTYFQNEAQLEKSRLLSDRFSAERPKGSFSTLEIQRTEQGDSAMYLCASNNKGAGEAFFGQGTRLTVV.

The chain couples TRBV10-3 to TRBJ1-5; 9 bases align to TRBD1. Germline assignment: CDR1 ENHRY and CDR2 SYGVKD. Germline trimming cut 11 bases from V and 2 bases from J; bases unmatched to any gene: 7. This CDR3 spans 14 amino acids. The CDR3 DNA reads TGTGCCTCACAGGGGGCGGACGGCAATCAGCCCCAGCATTTT. It codes for CASQGADGNQPQHF.

V usage is TRBV28 and J usage is TRBJ2-1, with TRBD2 matching 10 bases. The V gene's germline CDR1 is MDHEN and CDR2 SYDVKM. The CDR3 has 16 amino acids. V dropped 6 bases and J dropped 1; count of bases not matched to a gene: 6. In DNA, the CDR3 is TGTGCCAGCAGGCCGCCAGCGGGAGGGTCCTACAATGAGCAGTTCTTC. The encoded protein is CASRPPAGGSYNEQFF.

The gene calls are TRBV19 and TRBJ1-2; perhaps TRBD1 as D (5 bases). The length of the CDR3 is 13 residues. Germline V gene data show CDR1 as LNHDA and CDR2 as SQIVND (reference sequence). V dropped 6 bases and J dropped 6 bases, with 14 bases sitting between them. In nucleotides, the CDR3 is TGTGCCAGTAGCGGGCAGGGTTGGAATGGCTACACCTTC. Translating gives CASSGQGWNGYTF. Combining the CDR3 with reference TRBV19 and TRBJ1-2 gives the whole variable domain DGGITQSPKYLFRKEGQNVTLSCEQNLNHDAMYWYRQDPGQGLRLIYYSQIVNDFQKGDIAEGYSVSREKKESFPLTVTSAQKNPTAFYLCASSGQGWNGYTFGSGTRLTVV.

This rearrangement joins TRBV19 to TRBJ2-5; D is ambiguous. This CDR3 region has 13 residues. Germline V lookup: CDR1 LNHDA, CDR2 SQIVND (reference sequence). V lost 3 bases and J 2 bases, leaving 7 bases between the germline ends. CDR3 loop: CASSIGRQETQYF. CDR3 nucleotide sequence: TGTGCCAGTAGTATTGGCAGACAAGAGACCCAGTACTTC.